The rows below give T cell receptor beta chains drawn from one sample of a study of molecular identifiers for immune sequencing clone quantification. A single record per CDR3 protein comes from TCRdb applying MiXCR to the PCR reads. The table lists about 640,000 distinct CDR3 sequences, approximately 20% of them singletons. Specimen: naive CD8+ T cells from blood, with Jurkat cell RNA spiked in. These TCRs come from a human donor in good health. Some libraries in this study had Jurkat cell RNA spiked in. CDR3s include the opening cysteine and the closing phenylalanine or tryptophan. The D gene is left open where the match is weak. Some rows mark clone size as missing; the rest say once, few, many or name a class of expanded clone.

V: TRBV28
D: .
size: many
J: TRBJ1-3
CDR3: CASSLDRPSGRNTIYF
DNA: TGTGCCAGCAGTTTGGATCGTCCTTCAGGGCGAAACACCATATATTTT

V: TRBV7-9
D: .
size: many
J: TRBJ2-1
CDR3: CASSPGTTESSYNEQFF
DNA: TGTGCCAGCAGCCCGGGGACGACGGAAAGCTCCTACAATGAGCAGTTCTTC

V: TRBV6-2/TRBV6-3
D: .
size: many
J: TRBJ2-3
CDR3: CASTQGLTADTQYF
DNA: TGTGCCAGCACCCAGGGACTCACAGCAGATACGCAGTATTTT

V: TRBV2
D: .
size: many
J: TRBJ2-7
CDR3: CASWARGFEQYF
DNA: TGTGCCAGCTGGGCCCGCGGGTTCGAGCAGTACTTC

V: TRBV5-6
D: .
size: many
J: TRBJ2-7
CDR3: CASSLVRSSSYEQYF
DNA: TGTGCCAGCAGCTTGGTTCGTTCAAGCTCCTACGAGCAGTACTTC

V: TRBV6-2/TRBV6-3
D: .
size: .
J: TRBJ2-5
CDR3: CASSERGIRETQHF
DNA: TGTGCCAGCAGTGAGAGGGGCATTAGAGAGACCCAGCACTTC

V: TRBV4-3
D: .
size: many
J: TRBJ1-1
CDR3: CASSPSPGTEAFF
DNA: TGCGCCAGCAGCCCCTCCCCGGGCACTGAAGCTTTCTTT

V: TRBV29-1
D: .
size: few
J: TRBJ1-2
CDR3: CSVGTDRGLSYGYTF
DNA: TGCAGCGTAGGGACCGATCGCGGGCTCAGCTATGGCTACACCTTC

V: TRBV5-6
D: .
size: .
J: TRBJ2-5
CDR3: CVSSPPYQETQYF
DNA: TGTGTCAGCAGCCCACCCTACCAAGAGACCCAGTACTTC

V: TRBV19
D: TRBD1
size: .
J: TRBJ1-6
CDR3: CASSMAGTGVSPLHF
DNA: TGTGCCAGTAGTATGGCAGGGACAGGGGTATCACCCCTCCACTTT

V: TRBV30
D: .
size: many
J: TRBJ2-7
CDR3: CAWSAVAEEQYF
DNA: TGTGCCTGGAGTGCGGTAGCTGAGGAGCAGTACTTC

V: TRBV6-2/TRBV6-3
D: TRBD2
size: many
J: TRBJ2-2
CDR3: CASSPWTSDSTGELFF
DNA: TGTGCCAGCAGTCCGTGGACTAGCGATTCCACCGGGGAGCTGTTTTTT

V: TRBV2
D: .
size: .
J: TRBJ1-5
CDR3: CASSEGASGYQPQHF
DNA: TGTGCCAGCAGTGAAGGGGCGTCGGGTTATCAGCCCCAGCATTTT

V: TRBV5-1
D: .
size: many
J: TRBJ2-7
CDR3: CASSADWTYEQYF
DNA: TGCGCCAGCAGCGCGGACTGGACCTACGAGCAGTACTTC

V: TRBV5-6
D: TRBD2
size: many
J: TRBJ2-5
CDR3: CASSFRTSGQETQYF
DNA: TGTGCCAGCAGCTTTCGGACTAGCGGCCAAGAGACCCAGTACTTC

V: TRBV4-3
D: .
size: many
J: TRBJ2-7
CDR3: CASSQGPGNYEQYF
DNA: TGCGCCAGCAGCCAAGGCCCAGGGAACTACGAGCAGTACTTC

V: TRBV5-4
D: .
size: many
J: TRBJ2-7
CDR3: CASSPGTKNSYEQYF
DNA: TGTGCCAGCAGCCCCGGGACAAAGAACTCCTACGAGCAGTACTTC

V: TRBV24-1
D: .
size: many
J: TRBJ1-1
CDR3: CATSALAENTEAFF
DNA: TGTGCCACCAGTGCTTTGGCGGAGAACACTGAAGCTTTCTTT

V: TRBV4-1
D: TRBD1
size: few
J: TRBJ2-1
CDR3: CASSQVLGQYNEQFF
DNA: TGCGCCAGCAGCCAAGTCTTGGGACAGTACAATGAGCAGTTCTTC

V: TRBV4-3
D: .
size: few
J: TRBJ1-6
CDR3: CASSQDRELYNSPLHF
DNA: TGCGCCAGCAGCCAAGACAGGGAATTGTACAATTCACCCCTCCACTTT

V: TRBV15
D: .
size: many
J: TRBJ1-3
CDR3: CATSRGYPVGAGNTIYF
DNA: TGTGCCACCAGCAGAGGTTACCCCGTTGGGGCTGGAAACACCATATATTTT

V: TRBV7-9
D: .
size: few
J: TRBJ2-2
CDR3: CASSTPRDGDTGELFF
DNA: TGTGCCAGCAGCACCCCCAGGGACGGGGACACCGGGGAGCTGTTTTTT

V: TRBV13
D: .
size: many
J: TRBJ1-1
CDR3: CASSLEGGNTEAFF
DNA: TGTGCCAGCAGCTTAGAGGGAGGGAACACTGAAGCTTTCTTT

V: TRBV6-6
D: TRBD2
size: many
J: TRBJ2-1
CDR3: CASKLAGVEQFF
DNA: TGTGCCAGCAAACTAGCGGGAGTTGAGCAGTTCTTC

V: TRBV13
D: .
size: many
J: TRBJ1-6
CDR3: CASSPGRDNSPLHF
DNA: TGTGCCAGCAGCCCGGGGAGAGATAATTCACCCCTCCACTTT

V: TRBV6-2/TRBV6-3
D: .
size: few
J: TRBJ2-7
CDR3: CASSYDVGIEVEQYF
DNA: TGTGCCAGCAGTTACGATGTCGGAATCGAGGTTGAGCAGTACTTC

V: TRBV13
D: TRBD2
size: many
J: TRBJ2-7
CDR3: CASSSTLAGAYEQYF
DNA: TGTGCCAGCAGCTCCACCTTAGCGGGGGCCTACGAGCAGTACTTC

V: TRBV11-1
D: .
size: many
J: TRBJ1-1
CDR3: CASSFRDTRNTEAFF
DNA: TGTGCCAGCAGCTTCCGGGACACTAGAAACACTGAAGCTTTCTTT

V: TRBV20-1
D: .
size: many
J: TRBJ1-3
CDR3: CSATFTQAGNTIYF
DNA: TGCAGTGCTACTTTTACGCAGGCCGGAAACACCATATATTTT

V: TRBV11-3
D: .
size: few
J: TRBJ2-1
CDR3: CASSLDVSEQGTINEQFF
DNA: TGTGCCAGCAGCTTAGATGTATCGGAGCAGGGTACGATCAATGAGCAGTTCTTC

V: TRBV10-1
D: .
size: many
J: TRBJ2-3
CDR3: CASSETGSYTQYF
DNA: TGCGCCAGCAGTGAAACAGGCTCCTATACGCAGTATTTT

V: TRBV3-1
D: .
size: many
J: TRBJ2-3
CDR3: CASSQTGSTDTQYF
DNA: TGTGCCAGCAGCCAAACCGGGAGCACAGATACGCAGTATTTT

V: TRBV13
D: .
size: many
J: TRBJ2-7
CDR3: CASSLGQPFSYEQYF
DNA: TGTGCCAGCAGCCTAGGCCAGCCTTTCTCCTACGAGCAGTACTTC

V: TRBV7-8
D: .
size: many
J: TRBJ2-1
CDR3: CASSLSGDPSYNEQFF
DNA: TGTGCCAGCAGCTTAAGTGGGGACCCCTCCTACAATGAGCAGTTCTTC

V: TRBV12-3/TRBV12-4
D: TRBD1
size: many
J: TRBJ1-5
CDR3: CASTADRDNQPQHF
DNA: TGTGCCAGCACTGCGGACAGGGATAATCAGCCCCAGCATTTT

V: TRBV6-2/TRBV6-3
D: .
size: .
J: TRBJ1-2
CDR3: CASKGGRALDYGYTF
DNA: TGTGCCAGCAAGGGAGGACGGGCACTCGACTATGGCTACACCTTC

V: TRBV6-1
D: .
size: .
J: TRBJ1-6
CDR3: CVSSSDSYNSPLHF
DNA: TGTGTCAGCAGTTCGGACTCGTATAATTCACCCCTCCACTTT

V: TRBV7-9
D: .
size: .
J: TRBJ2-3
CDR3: CANSLTWDSGTDTQYF
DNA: TGTGCCAACAGCTTGACCTGGGACTCGGGCACAGATACGCAGTATTTT

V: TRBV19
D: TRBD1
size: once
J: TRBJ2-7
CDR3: CASSIAQGNAHEQCF
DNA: TGTGCCAGTAGTATAGCACAGGGGAACGCCCACGAGCAGTGCTTC

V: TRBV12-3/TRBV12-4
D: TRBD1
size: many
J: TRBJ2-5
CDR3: CASSPTGVEETQYF
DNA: TGTGCCAGCAGCCCGACAGGGGTGGAAGAGACCCAGTACTTC

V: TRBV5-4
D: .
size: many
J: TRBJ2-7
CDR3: CASSLQGGPSREQYF
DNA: TGTGCCAGCAGCCTACAGGGAGGGCCCTCGAGAGAGCAGTACTTC

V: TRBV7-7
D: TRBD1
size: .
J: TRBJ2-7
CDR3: CASSLGVGTVYEQYF
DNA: TGTGCCAGCAGCTTAGGAGTCGGGACAGTATACGAGCAGTACTTC

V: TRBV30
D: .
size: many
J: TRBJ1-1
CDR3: CAWSLGATTNTEAFF
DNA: TGTGCCTGGAGTCTCGGGGCCACCACCAACACTGAAGCTTTCTTT

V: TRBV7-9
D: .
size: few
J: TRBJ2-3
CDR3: CASSLLGGITDTQYF
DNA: TGTGCCAGCAGCTTATTAGGGGGGATCACAGATACGCAGTATTTT

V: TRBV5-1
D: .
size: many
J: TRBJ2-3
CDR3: CASSFLNGATDTQYF
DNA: TGCGCCAGCAGCTTCCTTAACGGGGCCACAGATACGCAGTATTTT

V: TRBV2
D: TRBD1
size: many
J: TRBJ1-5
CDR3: CASSEGTGYFRGTNQPQHF
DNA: TGTGCCAGCAGTGAAGGGACAGGGTATTTTAGGGGAACCAATCAGCCCCAGCATTTT

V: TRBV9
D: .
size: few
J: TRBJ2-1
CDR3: CASSVGSRASDEQFF
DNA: TGTGCCAGCAGCGTAGGTTCCCGGGCGAGCGATGAGCAGTTCTTC

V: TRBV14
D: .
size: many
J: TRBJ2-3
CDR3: CASSQEKVGSDTQYF
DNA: TGTGCCAGCAGCCAAGAAAAAGTGGGATCAGATACGCAGTATTTT

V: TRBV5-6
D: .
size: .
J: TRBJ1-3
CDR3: CASSIGQWVSGNTIYF
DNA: TGTGCCAGCAGCATAGGACAGTGGGTGTCTGGAAACACCATATATTTT

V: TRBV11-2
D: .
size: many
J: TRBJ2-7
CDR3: CASSLGVNPTYEQYF
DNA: TGTGCCAGCAGCTTAGGGGTAAACCCTACCTACGAGCAGTACTTC

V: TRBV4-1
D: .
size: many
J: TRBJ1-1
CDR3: CASSQGPASGTEAFF
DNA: TGCGCCAGCAGCCAAGGCCCCGCCAGTGGGACTGAAGCTTTCTTT

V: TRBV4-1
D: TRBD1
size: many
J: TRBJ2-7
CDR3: CASSQDLRQGPSYEQYF
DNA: TGCGCCAGCAGCCAAGATCTCCGACAGGGCCCCTCCTACGAGCAGTACTTC

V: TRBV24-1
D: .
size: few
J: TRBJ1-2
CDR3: CATSDLGESYTF
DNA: TGTGCCACCAGTGATTTGGGGGAGAGCTACACCTTC

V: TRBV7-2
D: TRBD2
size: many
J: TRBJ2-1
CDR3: CASSLVASGYNEQFF
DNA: TGTGCCAGCAGCTTAGTTGCTAGCGGCTACAATGAGCAGTTCTTC

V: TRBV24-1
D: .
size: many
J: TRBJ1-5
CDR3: CATSDGRNQPQHF
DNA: TGTGCCACCAGCGACGGACGCAATCAGCCCCAGCATTTT

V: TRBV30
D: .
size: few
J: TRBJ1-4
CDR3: CAWTWGGFNEKLFF
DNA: TGTGCCTGGACCTGGGGGGGATTCAATGAAAAACTGTTTTTT

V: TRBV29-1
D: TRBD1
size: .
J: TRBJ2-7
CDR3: CSVEEGQGDYEQYF
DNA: TGCAGCGTTGAAGAGGGACAGGGGGACTACGAGCAGTACTTC